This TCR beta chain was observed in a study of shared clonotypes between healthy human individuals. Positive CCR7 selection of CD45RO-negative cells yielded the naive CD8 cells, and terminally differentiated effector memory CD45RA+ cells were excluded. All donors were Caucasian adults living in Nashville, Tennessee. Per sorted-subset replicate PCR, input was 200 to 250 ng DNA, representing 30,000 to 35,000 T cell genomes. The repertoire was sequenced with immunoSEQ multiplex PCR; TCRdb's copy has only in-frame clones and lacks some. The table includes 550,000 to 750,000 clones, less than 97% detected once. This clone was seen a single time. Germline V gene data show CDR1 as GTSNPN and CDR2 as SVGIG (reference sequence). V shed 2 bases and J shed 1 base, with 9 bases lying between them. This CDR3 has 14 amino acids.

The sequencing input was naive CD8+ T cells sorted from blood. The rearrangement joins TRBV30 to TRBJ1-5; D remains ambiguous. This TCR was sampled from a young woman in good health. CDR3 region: CAWSLGFSNQPQHF. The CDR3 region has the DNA TGTGCCTGGAGTCTGGGTTTCAGCAATCAGCCCCAGCATTTT.